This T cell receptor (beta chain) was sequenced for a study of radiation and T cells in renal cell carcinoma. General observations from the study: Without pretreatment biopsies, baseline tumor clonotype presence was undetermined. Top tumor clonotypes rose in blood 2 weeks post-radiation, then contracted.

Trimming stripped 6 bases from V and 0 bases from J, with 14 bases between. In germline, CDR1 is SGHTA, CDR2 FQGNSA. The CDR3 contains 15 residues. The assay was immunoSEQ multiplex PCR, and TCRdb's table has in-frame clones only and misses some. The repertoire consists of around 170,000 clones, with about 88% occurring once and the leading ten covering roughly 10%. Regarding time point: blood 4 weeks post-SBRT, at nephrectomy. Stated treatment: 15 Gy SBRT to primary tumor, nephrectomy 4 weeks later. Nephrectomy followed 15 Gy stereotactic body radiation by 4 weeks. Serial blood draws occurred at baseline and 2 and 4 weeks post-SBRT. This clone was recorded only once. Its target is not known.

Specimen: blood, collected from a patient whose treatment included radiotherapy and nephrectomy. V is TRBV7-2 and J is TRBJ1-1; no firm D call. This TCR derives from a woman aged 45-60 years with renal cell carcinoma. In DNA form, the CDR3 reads TGTGCCAGCAGAATAGGCGGGGTCATGAACACTGAAGCTTTCTTT. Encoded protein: CASRIGGVMNTEAFF. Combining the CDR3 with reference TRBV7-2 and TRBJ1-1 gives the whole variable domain GAGVSQSPSNKVTEKGKDVELRCDPISGHTALYWYRQSLGQGLEFLIYFQGNSAPDKSGLPSDRFSAERTGGSVSTLTIQRTQQEDSAVYLCASRIGGVMNTEAFFGQGTRLTVV.